This T cell receptor (beta chain) was recorded in a study of shared clonotypes between healthy human individuals. TCRdb keeps only in-frame clones here, not all; method: immunoSEQ multiplex PCR. Here the sample spans more than 2 million clones, 85% to 95% being singletons. V was shortened by 4 bases and J by 2 bases, with 15 bases between the two germline ends. Germline-derived CDR1 and CDR2 are SGHRS and YFSETQ. This CDR3 has 15 amino acids. Sequencing used naive CD4+ T cells sorted from blood. The sample's subset: CD45RA+ positively selected. V usage is TRBV5-1 and J usage is TRBJ1-1; D ambiguous. This receptor was identified in a man between 18 and 35 years old in good health. CDR3 coding DNA: TGCGCCAGCAGCATAGCAGGCACCCAAAACACTGAAGCTTTCTTT. Translating gives CASSIAGTQNTEAFF. Full variable domain (rest looked up from reference TRBV5-1 and TRBJ1-1): KAGVTQTPRYLIKTRGQQVTLSCSPISGHRSVSWYQQTPGQGLQFLFEYFSETQRNKGNFPGRFSGRQFSNSRSEMNVSTLELGDSALYLCASSIAGTQNTEAFFGQGTRLTVV.